The sequence of this T cell receptor beta chain was determined in a study of monozygotic twins with cystic fibrosis. As to this clone: The antigen is undetermined.

Data came from immunoSEQ multiplex PCR; TCRdb stores just in-frame clones and leaves some out. The sample consists of around 30,000 clones, roughly 97% of them appearing once. Germline-derived CDR1 and CDR2 are SGHRS and YFSETQ. Trimming pared 4 bases from V and 10 bases from J, leaving 19 bases between. The CDR3 extends over 14 amino acids. Study-level points and caveats: Nucleotide-identical clonotype sharing was significantly higher within monozygotic CF twin pairs than between unrelated CF individuals. J usage was most co-twin-similar in 8 of 16 pairs, V in 13. Clonality was generally low (median about 0.0095), higher in the most severe patients.

The sequenced sample consisted of blood. This sequence originates from a girl aged 2-10 years with cystic fibrosis. The rearrangement links TRBV5-1 to TRBJ2-3; no definite D call. The CDR3 sequence: CASSPEWPARSQYF. The CDR3 bases are TGCGCCAGCAGCCCGGAATGGCCGGCAAGATCGCAGTATTTT.